This T cell receptor (beta chain) originates from a study of breast tumors, draining lymph nodes, adjacent tissues. Ten or more counts support this clonotype. What it recognizes is unknown. Each CDR3 protein gets one entry after TCRdb re-called the multiplex PCR reads with MiXCR. The table shows around 110,000 distinct CDR3 sequences, with under 40% occurring only once. Findings and limits, study-wide: Luminal-like breast cancer showed significantly greater tumor-nontumor repertoire similarity than basal-like breast cancer did. Most tumor T cells seemingly derive from lymph node, then expand in tumor.

Breast cancer patients provided tissue from their axillary draining lymph nodes. Trimming shortened V by 0 bases and J by 0 bases, and 11 bases separated the two germline ends. The CDR3 loop spans 16 amino acids. The V gene's germline CDR1 is SGDLS and CDR2 YYNGEE. The chain links TRBV9 to TRBJ2-3, with a weak D call TRBD2 (6 bases). The receptor's source is a female donor with breast cancer. Some clones in this sample may be carry-over from other donors' samples. Sample: axillary lymph node tissue. The CDR3 protein is CASSVAGGTSTDTQYF. The CDR3 DNA is TGTGCCAGCAGCGTAGCTGGGGGGACTAGCACAGATACGCAGTATTTT. Using reference TRBV9 and TRBJ2-3 for the parts outside the CDR3, the full variable domain is DSGVTQTPKHLITATGQRVTLRCSPRSGDLSVYWYQQSLDQGLQFLIQYYNGEERAKGNILERFSAQQFPDLHSELNLSSLELGDSALYFCASSVAGGTSTDTQYFGPGTRLTVL.